This T cell receptor (beta chain) was found in a study of T cells in Graves' hyperthyroidism and ophthalmopathy. Study-level information: Once the initial diagnosis was made, peripheral blood was obtained before any treatment.

Germline CDR1 MNHNS, CDR2 SASEGT. CDR3 length: 14 amino acids. V shed 5 bases and J 4 bases; nucleotides not matched to a gene: 5. Diagnoses were established using clinical symptoms, serum thyroxine and TRAb, thyroid ultrasound and orbital computed tomography. Cells are PBMCs isolated from more than 8.5 ml of fresh blood. This clonotype occurred many times. TCR beta CDR3 regions were amplified from RNA transcripts. The HTBI primer set served for first-round RT-PCR of the TCR CDR3. TCRdb reanalysed the multiplex PCR reads using MiXCR and keeps one entry per CDR3 protein. The data contain hundreds of thousands of distinct CDR3 sequences, over 12% of them singletons.

This TCR came from a man aged 45 to 65 with Graves' ophthalmopathy. Sequencing input: blood. The chain couples TRBV6-1 to TRBJ2-7; 10 nucleotides agree with TRBD2. CDR3 sequence (DNA): TGTGCCAGCAGTACTGGACTAGCGGTGTACGAGCAGTACTTC. Protein: CASSTGLAVYEQYF.